One and the same sample provided the 25 T cell receptor beta chains below, sequenced in a study of cytomegalovirus exposure and HLA in healthy donors. Libraries were prepared by immunoSEQ multiplex PCR; TCRdb keeps only in-frame clonotypes and omits some of them. The sample carries some 130,000 clones, approximately 94% recorded once. The sample comprised PBMCs. These receptors were collected from a man aged 18 to 30 in good health and CMV-seropositive.

The CDR3 loop is CASSIGRWGGDQPQHF. The CDR3 nucleotides read TGTGCCAGTAGTATTGGGCGTTGGGGCGGGGATCAGCCCCAGCATTTT. The J gene is TRBJ1-5, the V gene TRBV19; D perhaps matches TRBD1 (5 bases). CDR3 length equals 16 residues. The V end lost 3 bases, the J end lost 5 bases, and 17 bases lay between the germline ends. The germline gives CDR1 LNHDA, CDR2 SQIVND (reference sequence).

This clone showed up just a few times. V gene TRBV2 combines with J gene TRBJ2-3; D may be TRBD2 (5 bases). Trimming left V 6 bases short and J 4 bases short, with 20 bases between. CDR3 length equals 16 residues. Germline assignment: CDR1 SNHLY and CDR2 FYNNEI. The CDR3 loop is CASSELVLEGPDTQYF. DNA of the CDR3: TGTGCCAGCAGCGAACTAGTACTCGAAGGTCCAGATACGCAGTATTTT.

The chain has TRBV19 and TRBJ2-5; D is possibly TRBD2 (6 bases). The V gene's germline CDR1 is LNHDA and CDR2 SQIVND (reference sequence). Deletions cut 6 bases from V and 2 bases from J, with 10 bases between. The CDR3 covers 13 residues. The CDR3 coding sequence is TGTGCCAGTAGGGACTACTCACAAGAGACCCAGTACTTC. Its protein product is CASRDYSQETQYF. Drawing the rest from reference TRBV19 and TRBJ2-5, the complete variable domain is DGGITQSPKYLFRKEGQNVTLSCEQNLNHDAMYWYRQDPGQGLRLIYYSQIVNDFQKGDIAEGYSVSREKKESFPLTVTSAQKNPTAFYLCASRDYSQETQYFGPGTRLLVL.

The sample holds one count of this clone. The chain employs TRBV7-9 and TRBJ1-2; D not certain. This CDR3 region has 13 residues. Trimming took 5 bases from V and 6 from J, leaving 13 bases between them. Germline assignment: CDR1 SEHNR and CDR2 FQNEAQ (reference sequence). CDR3 DNA: TGTGCCAGCAGCGCGAGTGCTATGGATGGCTACACCTTC. This codes for CASSASAMDGYTF.

This chain joins TRBV5-4 and TRBJ2-1; 10 bases are a match to TRBD2. J was trimmed by 5 bases and V by 3 bases; bases with no gene match: 5. Germline CDR1 and CDR2: SGHNT and YYREEE (reference sequence). The CDR3 contains 15 residues. CDR3 in amino acids: CASSSLLAGHNEQFF. Written as DNA, the CDR3 is TGTGCCAGCAGCTCGTTACTAGCGGGACACAATGAGCAGTTCTTC.

J is TRBJ2-7 and V is TRBV6-5, with TRBD1 as a possible D gene (6 bases). Trimming took off 4 bases at V and 5 bases at J, with 9 bases between the two ends. The germline gives CDR1 MNHEY, CDR2 SVGAGI. The CDR3 is made up of 12 amino acids. The CDR3 region has the DNA TGTGCCAGCAGTTTCACAGGGAACGAGCAGTACTTC. Translating it yields CASSFTGNEQYF.

V gene TRBV11-1 combines with J gene TRBJ2-6; D gene uncertain. Germline values: CDR1 SGHAT, CDR2 FQDESV (reference sequence). Trimming removed 2 bases at V and 0 bases at J, with 11 bases between. This CDR3 has 17 residues. CDR3 sequence (DNA): TGTGCCAGCAGCTTAAATCCAGTTTTCTCTGGGGCCAACGTCCTGACTTTC. Amino acids: CASSLNPVFSGANVLTF.

The chain recombines TRBV10-3 with TRBJ2-7, with 8 bases aligning to TRBD1. V lost 5 bases, J lost 1 base, and 4 bases stayed unmatched. CDR1 is ENHRY, CDR2 SYGVKD, per germline. CDR3 size: 14 residues. The DNA of the CDR3 is TGTGCCATCAGTTCTGACAGGGGATCCTACGAGCAGTACTTC. The encoded protein is CAISSDRGSYEQYF.

The chain is built from TRBV29-1 and TRBJ2-7, with 9 bases lining up with TRBD2. Germline trimming cut 4 bases from V and 5 bases from J; bases unmatched to any gene: 15. The CDR3 sequence is 16 residues long. Germline CDR1 reads SQVTM; CDR2 reads ANQGSEA. DNA for the CDR3: TGCAGCGTTGGGGGACTAGCCAACCTGCACGCTGACGAGCAGTACTTC. It encodes CSVGGLANLHADEQYF.

In its sample, this clone was seen a few times. The V and J genes are TRBV4-2 and TRBJ2-2; TRBD2 aligns across 7 bases. Losses at the gene ends were 0 bases for V and 5 bases for J; bases not matched to a gene: 3. CDR1 and CDR2 from the germline V gene are LGHNA and YNFKEQ. This CDR3 spans 15 amino acids. For the CDR3, the DNA is TGTGCCAGCAGCCAAGATGGGAGGGGTACCGGGGAGCTGTTTTTT. Its translation is CASSQDGRGTGELFF.

The rearrangement links TRBV5-6 to TRBJ2-1, with D possibly TRBD1 on 6 matching bases. The CDR3 totals 13 residues. The germline V gene has CDR1 SGHDT and CDR2 YYEEEE. V gave up 3 bases and J gave up 5 bases, with 9 bases separating them. This CDR3 reads CASSWDTDNEQFF. CDR3 bases: TGTGCCAGCAGCTGGGACACGGACAATGAGCAGTTCTTC.

The gene calls are TRBV27 and TRBJ1-5; 9 bases fit TRBD1. CDR1 is MNHEY and CDR2 is SMNVEV in the germline V gene (reference sequence). The CDR3 totals 14 residues. With V trimmed by 6 bases and J by 5 bases, 5 bases remained unmatched. CDR3 bases: TGTGCCAGCAGGAGGACAGGGGAGGATCAGCCCCAGCATTTT. Encoded protein: CASRRTGEDQPQHF.

This clone was counted only a few times. This sequence joins TRBV2 and TRBJ2-7; weak D call: TRBD1 (6 bases). With 4 bases removed from V and 3 bases from J, the gap between germline ends came to 13 bases. The CDR3 is made up of 14 amino acids. Germline CDR1 reads SNHLY; CDR2 reads FYNNEI. The CDR3 region has the DNA TGTGCCAGCAGTGTTGGCAGGGGTAGCTACGAGCAGTACTTC. Translated: CASSVGRGSYEQYF.

The genes are TRBV2 and TRBJ1-1, with D unclear. This CDR3 region has 14 residues. The V and J ends lost 2 bases and 3 bases respectively, with 10 bases between them. Germline loops: CDR1 SNHLY, CDR2 FYNNEI. This chain's CDR3 is CASSESSDYTEAFF. The CDR3 bases are TGTGCCAGCAGTGAATCATCAGATTACACTGAAGCTTTCTTT.

J is TRBJ2-1 and V is TRBV5-1, with TRBD2 as a possible D gene (5 bases). Germline V gene sequence: CDR1 SGHRS, CDR2 YFSETQ. The CDR3 loop spans 15 amino acids. V lost 0 bases to trimming and J lost 7 bases, with 14 bases between them. The CDR3 region has the DNA TGCGCCAGCAGCTTGGGAGGGAGTTTGAGAAATGAGCAGTTCTTC. Translation: CASSLGGSLRNEQFF.

The chain is built from TRBV7-9 and TRBJ2-7; TRBD2 is a possible D gene (5 bases). This CDR3 region has 15 residues. Trimming removed 3 bases from V and 0 bases from J, with 12 bases in between. Germline CDR1 SEHNR, CDR2 FQNEAQ (reference sequence). The CDR3 protein is CASSLGGGISYEQYF. The CDR3 region has the DNA TGTGCCAGCAGCTTGGGCGGAGGAATCTCCTACGAGCAGTACTTC.

Regarding this clone: The same CDR3 is also encoded by other DNA sequences in this sample. The chain carries TRBV18 and TRBJ1-4; 9 bases are a match to TRBD1. V lost 1 base and J lost 6; bases outside the gene matches: 0. The CDR3 loop spans 14 amino acids. CDR1 KGHSH and CDR2 LQKENI come from the germline V gene. CDR3 residues: CASSPRTGDEKLFF. CDR3 sequence (DNA): TGTGCCAGCTCACCACGGACAGGGGATGAAAAACTGTTTTTT.

This clone was counted a single time. The genes are TRBV28 and TRBJ2-5; TRBD2 might be the D (6 bases). The CDR3 is 19 residues long. Trimming stripped 3 bases from V and 2 bases from J, with 25 bases between. CDR1 is MDHEN, CDR2 SYDVKM, per germline. CDR3 in amino acids: CASSFQMEGLVDSQETQYF. CDR3 nucleotide sequence: TGTGCCAGCAGTTTTCAGATGGAGGGTTTAGTAGACTCGCAAGAGACCCAGTACTTC.

The chain links TRBV9 to TRBJ2-1; D remains unclear. CDR1 SGDLS and CDR2 YYNGEE come from the germline V gene. There are 15 residues in the CDR3. V lost 0 bases and J 5 bases, leaving 12 bases between the germline ends. The CDR3 DNA is TGTGCCAGCAGCGTAGCTCCAGGCCTCAACAATGAGCAGTTCTTC. This encodes CASSVAPGLNNEQFF.

This clone was recorded only once. The J gene is TRBJ1-5, the V gene TRBV7-8; TRBD1 matches at 7 bases. V dropped 1 base and J dropped 5; count of bases not matched to a gene: 11. CDR1 is SGHVS, CDR2 FQNEAQ, per germline. CDR3 size: 17 residues. The CDR3 is CASSLDTGAMSYQPQHF. As DNA, the CDR3 is TGTGCCAGCAGCTTAGATACAGGGGCTATGAGCTATCAGCCCCAGCATTTT.

The chain couples TRBV25-1 to TRBJ2-2; tentative D call: TRBD1 (5 bases). The CDR3 is 15 amino acids. The ends were cut back, 7 bases at V and 5 bases at J, with 17 bases in the middle. The germline V gene has CDR1 MGHDK and CDR2 SYGVNS. In DNA, the CDR3 is TGTGCCAGCACCCCGAGGCAGGACACAACCGGGGAGCTGTTTTTT. Translating gives CASTPRQDTTGELFF. The full variable domain, with the rest looked up from reference TRBV25-1 and TRBJ2-2, is EADIYQTPRYLVIGTGKKITLECSQTMGHDKMYWYQQDPGMELHLIHYSYGVNSTEKGDLSSESTVSRIRTEHFPLTLESARPSHTSQYLCASTPRQDTTGELFFGEGSRLTVL.

A few counts support this clone. This chain joins TRBV2 and TRBJ2-1; tentatively, D is TRBD1 (5 bases). The V gene's germline CDR1 is SNHLY and CDR2 FYNNEI. The ends were cut back, 4 bases at V and 10 bases at J, with 11 bases in the middle. The CDR3 is 12 amino acids. CDR3 loop: CASSVRQGEQFF. CDR3 bases: TGTGCCAGCAGTGTGCGGCAGGGAGAGCAGTTCTTC.

Written as DNA, the CDR3 is TGTGCCAGTACGGGAGACGGGGGCAATCAGCCCCAGCATTTT. It codes for CASTGDGGNQPQHF. The chain uses TRBV19 and TRBJ1-5; D not resolved. CDR3 length: 14 residues. The V gene's germline CDR1 is LNHDA and CDR2 SQIVND (reference sequence). V was trimmed by 7 bases and J by 2 bases, leaving 12 bases between them.

The J gene is TRBJ2-7, the V gene TRBV2; D is uncertain. The CDR3 loop spans 13 amino acids. Germline V gives CDR1 SNHLY, CDR2 FYNNEI. Deletions cut 4 bases from V and 0 bases from J, with 7 bases between. DNA for the CDR3: TGTGCCAGCAGTGGCGTCTTCTCCTACGAGCAGTACTTC. Residues: CASSGVFSYEQYF.

In regard to this clone: Mismatch with germline at one junction end may stem from a read error. This chain connects TRBV27 to TRBJ1-1; the match to TRBD1 covers 9 bases. CDR1 and CDR2 from the germline V gene are MNHEY and SMNVEV (reference sequence). The CDR3 loop spans 16 amino acids. The CDR3 nucleotides read TGTGCCAGCAATTTACATCCAAGGACAGGGGACACTGAAGCTTTCTTT. Amino acids: CASNLHPRTGDTEAFF.